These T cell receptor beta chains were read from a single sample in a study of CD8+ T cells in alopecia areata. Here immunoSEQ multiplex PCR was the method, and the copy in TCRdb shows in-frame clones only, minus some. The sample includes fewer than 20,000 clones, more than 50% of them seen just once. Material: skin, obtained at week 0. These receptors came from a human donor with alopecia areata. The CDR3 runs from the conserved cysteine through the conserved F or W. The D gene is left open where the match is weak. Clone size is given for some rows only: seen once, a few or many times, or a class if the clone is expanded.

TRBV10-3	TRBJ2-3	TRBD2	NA	CAISDGAGALTDTQYF	TGTGCCATCAGTGATGGAGCGGGGGCCCTCACAGATACGCAGTATTTT
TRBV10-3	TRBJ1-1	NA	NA	CAISASSVGLLMNTEAFF	TGTGCCATCAGTGCTTCATCAGTCGGCCTTCTCATGAACACTGAAGCTTTCTTT
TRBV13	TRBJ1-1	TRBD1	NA	CASSLRDSQGGAFF	TGTGCCAGCAGCTTACGGGATTCACAGGGGGGAGCTTTCTTT
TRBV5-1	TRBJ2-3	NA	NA	CASSPRTGDTQYF	TGCGCCAGCAGCCCCCGGACGGGAGATACGCAGTATTTT
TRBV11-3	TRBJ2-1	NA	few	CASSSNRNEQFF	TGTGCCAGCAGCTCCAATAGAAATGAGCAGTTCTTC
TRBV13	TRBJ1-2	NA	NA	CASSLNNRVYTF	TGTGCCAGCAGCCTAAACAACAGGGTCTACACCTTC
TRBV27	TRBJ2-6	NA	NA	CASSLNAPGANVLTF	TGTGCCAGCAGCTTAAACGCTCCTGGGGCCAACGTCCTGACTTTC
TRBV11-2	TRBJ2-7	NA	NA	CASSSPQGYEQYF	TGTGCCAGCAGCTCGCCCCAGGGCTACGAGCAGTACTTC
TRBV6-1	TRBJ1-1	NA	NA	CASSFAQRNTEAFF	TGTGCCAGCAGTTTCGCTCAGAGGAACACTGAAGCTTTCTTT
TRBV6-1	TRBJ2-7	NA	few	CASSKLYEQYF	TGTGCCAGCAGTAAGCTATACGAGCAGTACTTC
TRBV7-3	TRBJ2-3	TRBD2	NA	CASSLTPSDWRGGRDTQYF	TGTGCCAGCAGCTTAACCCCGTCGGATTGGCGGGGGGGCCGAGATACGCAGTATTTT
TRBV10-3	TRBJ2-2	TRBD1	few	CAISETATGETGELFF	TGTGCCATCAGTGAGACGGCAACAGGGGAAACCGGGGAGCTGTTTTTT
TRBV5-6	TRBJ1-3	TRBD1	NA	CASSFSGGSGNTIYF	TGTGCCAGCAGCTTCTCAGGGGGCTCAGGAAACACCATATATTTT
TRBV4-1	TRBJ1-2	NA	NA	CASSQEREQGSWATFYTF	TGCGCCAGCAGCCAAGAAAGGGAACAGGGTAGTTGGGCGACCTTCTACACCTTC
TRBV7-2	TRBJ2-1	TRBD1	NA	CASSLGPTGSSPEQFF	TGTGCCAGCAGCTTAGGCCCGACAGGGTCAAGCCCCGAGCAGTTCTTC
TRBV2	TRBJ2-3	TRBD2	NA	CASRALAGGTDTQYF	TGTGCCAGCAGGGCTCTAGCGGGGGGCACAGATACGCAGTATTTT
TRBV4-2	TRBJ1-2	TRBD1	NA	CASSQLGTGHGYTF	TGTGCCAGCAGCCAACTGGGGACAGGCCATGGCTACACCTTC
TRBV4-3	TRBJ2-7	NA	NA	CASSQDTRAGKQYF	TGCGCCAGCAGCCAAGACACCCGCGCGGGGAAGCAGTACTTC
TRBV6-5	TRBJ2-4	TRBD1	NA	CASSFLGQGDIQYF	TGTGCCAGCAGTTTCTTAGGACAGGGAGACATTCAGTACTTC
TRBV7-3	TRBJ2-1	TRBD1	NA	CASSFDRANEQFF	TGTGCCAGCAGCTTCGACAGGGCAAATGAGCAGTTCTTC
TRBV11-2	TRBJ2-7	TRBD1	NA	CASSLTGVQYF	TGTGCCAGCAGCTTGACAGGGGTGCAGTACTTC
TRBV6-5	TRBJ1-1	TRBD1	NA	CASSLGQGRTEAFF	TGTGCCAGCAGTTTAGGACAGGGGAGGACTGAAGCTTTCTTT
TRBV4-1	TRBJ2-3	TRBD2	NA	CASSVSGGADTQYF	TGCGCCAGCAGCGTTAGCGGGGGAGCAGATACGCAGTATTTT
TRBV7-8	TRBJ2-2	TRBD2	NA	CASSPRTSGGANTGELFF	TGTGCCAGCAGCCCTCGGACTAGCGGGGGGGCAAACACCGGGGAGCTGTTTTTT
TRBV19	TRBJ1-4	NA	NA	CASSIAPSRTIHHTTNEKLLF	TGTGCCAGTAGTATAGCCCCCTCGAGAACCATTCATCACACAACTAATGAAAAACTGCTTTTT
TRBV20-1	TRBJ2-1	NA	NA	CSARVYNEQFF	TGCAGTGCTAGAGTATACAATGAGCAGTTCTTC
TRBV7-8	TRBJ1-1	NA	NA	CASSLWQNTEAFF	TGTGCCAGCAGCTTGTGGCAGAACACTGAAGCTTTCTTT
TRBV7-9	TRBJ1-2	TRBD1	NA	CASSPPLGQGRGYTF	TGTGCCAGCAGCCCACCTCTAGGACAGGGAAGGGGCTACACCTTC
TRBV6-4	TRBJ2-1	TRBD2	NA	CASSDTGGQDEQFF	TGTGCCAGCAGTGATACGGGGGGTCAGGATGAGCAGTTCTTC
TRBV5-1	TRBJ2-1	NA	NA	CASSMDTFSYNEQFF	TGCGCCAGCAGCATGGACACGTTCTCCTACAATGAGCAGTTCTTC
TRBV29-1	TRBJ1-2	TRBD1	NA	CSGDRDMYGYTF	TGCAGCGGGGACAGGGATATGTATGGCTACACCTTC
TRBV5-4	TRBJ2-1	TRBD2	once	CASSLAGSGGIRLSNEQFF	TGTGCCAGCAGCTTGGCGGGTAGCGGGGGTATAAGGTTGTCGAATGAGCAGTTCTTC
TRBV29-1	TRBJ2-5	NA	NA	CSVGGETQYF	TGCAGCGTTGGGGGGGAGACCCAGTACTTC
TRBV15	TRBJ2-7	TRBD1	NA	CATSRGVDRAGSEQYF	TGTGCCACCAGCAGAGGGGTGGACAGGGCGGGATCCGAGCAGTACTTC
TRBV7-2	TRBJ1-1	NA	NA	CASSLRWGSNTEAFF	TGTGCCAGCAGCCTTAGGTGGGGGTCGAACACTGAAGCTTTCTTT
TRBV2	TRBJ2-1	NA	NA	CASSLLALPNEQFF	TGTGCCAGCAGTCTCTTAGCGTTACCCAATGAGCAGTTCTTC
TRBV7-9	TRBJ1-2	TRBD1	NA	CASSLAGQGLNYGYTF	TGTGCCAGCAGCTTAGCGGGACAGGGGCTGAACTATGGCTACACCTTC
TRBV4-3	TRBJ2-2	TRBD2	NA	CASSQSPLSLSGGPDTGELFF	TGCGCCAGCAGCCAATCTCCCCTGTCCCTTAGCGGGGGGCCTGACACCGGGGAGCTGTTTTTT
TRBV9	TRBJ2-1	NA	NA	CASSVGQSEGYEQFF	TGTGCCAGCAGCGTAGGGCAATCAGAGGGCTATGAGCAGTTCTTC
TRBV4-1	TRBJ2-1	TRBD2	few	CASSQDTAGALSSYNEQFF	TGCGCCAGCAGCCAAGACACAGCGGGGGCCCTAAGCTCCTACAATGAGCAGTTCTTC
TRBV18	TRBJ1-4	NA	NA	CASSPGPGPQGVNEKLFF	TGTGCCAGCTCACCAGGTCCGGGCCCACAGGGTGTGAATGAAAAACTGTTTTTT
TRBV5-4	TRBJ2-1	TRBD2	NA	CASSLGELAGRSEQFF	TGTGCCAGCAGCTTAGGGGAACTAGCGGGGCGCAGTGAGCAGTTCTTC
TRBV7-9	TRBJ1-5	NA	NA	CASSLGHRVGQGGQPQHF	TGTGCCAGCAGCTTAGGCCATCGAGTCGGGCAGGGAGGTCAGCCCCAGCATTTT
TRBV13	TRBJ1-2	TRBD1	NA	CASILLTGSRGYTF	TGTGCCAGCATCCTACTGACAGGGTCAAGGGGCTACACCTTC
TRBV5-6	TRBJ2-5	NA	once	CASSRSSSPGETQYF	TGTGCCAGCAGTCGAAGCTCATCCCCTGGGGAGACCCAGTACTTC